This is a list of T cell receptor beta chains from one sample in a study of beta chain features in type 1 diabetes. Method: immunoSEQ multiplex PCR; TCRdb's copy keeps in-frame clones and lacks some. The table lists approximately 140,000 clones, 7% to 10% of them singletons. The specimen was central memory CD4+ T cells from blood. Every receptor here comes from a young man with type 1 diabetes. Both conserved end residues are part of each CDR3. The D gene is left open where the match is weak. Clone size is stated in some rows and not others, as once, few, many or a class when expanded.

CDR3: CASSFQGSDNEQFF; DNA: TGCGCCAGCAGCTTTCAGGGTTCTGACAATGAGCAGTTCTTC; V: TRBV5-1; D: -; size: -; J: TRBJ2-1
CDR3: CASSVSPDGRGGYTF; DNA: TGTGCCAGCAGCGTATCCCCGGACGGTAGGGGTGGCTACACCTTC; V: TRBV9; D: -; size: -; J: TRBJ1-2
CDR3: CASSTNRGIGELFF; DNA: TGTGCCAGCAGTACTAACAGGGGAATCGGGGAGCTGTTTTTT; V: TRBV2; D: TRBD1; size: few; J: TRBJ2-2
CDR3: CASSSGLDMGYTF; DNA: TGTGCCAGCAGCTCGGGACTGGACATGGGCTACACCTTC; V: TRBV7-2; D: -; size: -; J: TRBJ1-2
CDR3: CASSEGGRGGYTF; DNA: TGTGCCAGCAGTGAAGGGGGGCGAGGTGGCTACACCTTC; V: TRBV2; D: -; size: few; J: TRBJ1-2
CDR3: CASSYSQGTYEQYF; DNA: TGTGCCAGCAGTTACTCCCAGGGAACCTACGAGCAGTACTTC; V: TRBV6-5; D: -; size: many; J: TRBJ2-7
CDR3: CASSHGQQETQYF; DNA: TGTGCCAGCAGCCATGGACAGCAAGAGACCCAGTACTTC; V: TRBV7-9; D: -; size: -; J: TRBJ2-5
CDR3: CASSQTGGDYEQYF; DNA: TGTGCCAGCAGTCAGACAGGGGGGGACTACGAGCAGTACTTC; V: TRBV28; D: TRBD1; size: -; J: TRBJ2-7
CDR3: CASSSTGGSDSPLHF; DNA: TGTGCCAGCAGCTCGACAGGGGGCTCGGATTCACCCCTCCACTTT; V: TRBV7-3; D: TRBD1; size: few; J: TRBJ1-6
CDR3: CASSYRNDYEQYF; DNA: TGCGCCAGCAGTTACAGGAATGACTACGAGCAGTACTTC; V: TRBV5-1; D: -; size: -; J: TRBJ2-7
CDR3: CASSRFGAGLGETQYF; DNA: TGTGCCAGCAGCCGCTTTGGAGCGGGGTTGGGGGAGACCCAGTACTTC; V: TRBV7-3; D: TRBD2; size: -; J: TRBJ2-5
CDR3: CASSESPRYEQYF; DNA: TGTGCCAGCAGTGAATCTCCTCGCTACGAGCAGTACTTC; V: TRBV6-1; D: -; size: -; J: TRBJ2-7
CDR3: CASSLGVGQFQETQYF; DNA: TGTGCCAGCAGCTTGGGGGTGGGACAGTTTCAAGAGACCCAGTACTTC; V: TRBV5-6; D: TRBD1; size: -; J: TRBJ2-5
CDR3: CASRPAGEGYGYTF; DNA: TGTGCCAGCCGTCCGGCAGGGGAGGGCTATGGCTACACCTTC; V: TRBV28; D: -; size: -; J: TRBJ1-2
CDR3: CASSVAGGGEQYF; DNA: TGTGCCAGCAGCGTAGCTGGGGGAGGTGAGCAGTACTTC; V: TRBV9; D: -; size: -; J: TRBJ2-7
CDR3: CASSPQRGTNYGYTF; DNA: TGTGCCAGCAGTCCTCAGAGGGGGACTAACTATGGCTACACCTTC; V: TRBV2; D: -; size: few; J: TRBJ1-2
CDR3: CASSWGLAAYNEQFF; DNA: TGTGCCAGCAGCTGGGGACTAGCCGCGTACAATGAGCAGTTCTTC; V: TRBV11-2; D: TRBD2; size: once; J: TRBJ2-1
CDR3: CATSRVRESAGNTIYF; DNA: TGTGCCACCAGCAGAGTCCGGGAGTCGGCTGGAAACACCATATATTTT; V: TRBV15; D: -; size: -; J: TRBJ1-3
CDR3: CASSYGQGRAKNIQYF; DNA: TGTGCCAGCAGCTATGGACAGGGAAGGGCCAAAAACATTCAGTACTTC; V: TRBV5-6; D: TRBD1; size: few; J: TRBJ2-4